This section outlines one TCR beta chain sequence together with its context. The antigen is unknown. Profiling relied on immunoSEQ multiplex PCR, and the TCRdb table lists in-frame clones only, not all of them. Of around 690,000 clones listed, less than 95% were seen once; the top ten hold around a third. The data originate from a study of shared clonotypes between healthy human individuals. Findings of the study overall: Tissue TCR repertoires likely differ from these blood-only repertoires.

The ends were cut back, 0 bases at V and 4 bases at J, with 12 bases in the middle. Germline CDR1 KGHSY, CDR2 FQNENV. The CDR3 extends over 15 amino acids. This TCR was sampled from a man between 18 and 35 years old in good health. Some clones in this sample may be carry-over from other donors' samples. The sample consisted of memory CD8+ T cells from PBMCs. Indicated subset: CD45RO+ cells pooled with CCR7-negative TemRA cells. The V and J genes are TRBV16 and TRBJ1-2; D ambiguous. CDR3 nucleotides: TGTGCCAGCAGCCAATCGGAAGGGCAGCTCTATGGCTACACCTTC. This translates into CASSQSEGQLYGYTF.